This is a list of T cell receptor beta chains from one sample in a study of regulatory T cells in long-lasting Graves disease. Each CDR3 protein gets one entry after TCRdb re-called the multiplex PCR reads with MiXCR. The table records roughly 560,000 distinct CDR3 sequences, 16% of them present only once. The same sample was also used in a study of T cells in Graves' hyperthyroidism and ophthalmopathy.

Specimen: peripheral blood mononuclear cells (PBMCs), collected at new diagnosis, from a patient treated with antithyroid drugs. The receptors here all came from a woman aged 35-65 years with Graves disease. Each CDR3 is given with its conserved first and last residue. Fields, in order: V gene, clone size, D gene, J gene, CDR3 DNA, CDR3 protein. D genes are given only for firm matches. Where a row states a size, it is once, few, many or the class of an expanded clone; other rows omit it.

v_gene: TRBV20-1
abundance: .
d_gene: .
j_gene: TRBJ2-3
CDR3nt: TGCAGTGCTGCGGGACAGACAGATACGCAGTATTTT
CDR3aa: CSAAGQTDTQYF

v_gene: TRBV12-3/TRBV12-4
abundance: few
d_gene: .
j_gene: TRBJ2-7
CDR3nt: TGTGCCAGCAGTCCCCAGACGGCAGGGACCGAGCAGTACTTC
CDR3aa: CASSPQTAGTEQYF

v_gene: TRBV6-1
abundance: few
d_gene: .
j_gene: TRBJ1-5
CDR3nt: TGTGCCAGCAGCCGTCTGGGGCCGTATCAGCCCCAGCATTTT
CDR3aa: CASSRLGPYQPQHF

v_gene: TRBV13
abundance: few
d_gene: .
j_gene: TRBJ2-7
CDR3nt: TGTGCCAGCAGCCCCGGACGGAAAACCTACGAGCAGTACTTC
CDR3aa: CASSPGRKTYEQYF

v_gene: TRBV10-3
abundance: few
d_gene: .
j_gene: TRBJ1-2
CDR3nt: TGTGCCATCAGTGAGTCCACGGCCTTCCTCGGCTACACCTTC
CDR3aa: CAISESTAFLGYTF

v_gene: TRBV30
abundance: many
d_gene: TRBD2
j_gene: TRBJ2-1
CDR3nt: TGTGCCTGGAGGGGAGCCGGGACTAGCGGGGGTGGTGAGCAGTTCTTC
CDR3aa: CAWRGAGTSGGGEQFF

v_gene: TRBV6-2/TRBV6-3
abundance: .
d_gene: .
j_gene: TRBJ2-1
CDR3nt: TGTGCCAGCGGCCGGGACGGCGGGGAGAATGAGCAGTTCTTC
CDR3aa: CASGRDGGENEQFF

v_gene: TRBV5-4
abundance: few
d_gene: TRBD2
j_gene: TRBJ2-5
CDR3nt: TGTGCCAGCAGGACGGGGGGGCTACAAGAGACCCAGTACTTC
CDR3aa: CASRTGGLQETQYF

v_gene: TRBV6-1
abundance: .
d_gene: .
j_gene: TRBJ1-5
CDR3nt: TGTGCCAGCGGGGCTGACGGGTATCAGCCCCAGCATTTT
CDR3aa: CASGADGYQPQHF

v_gene: TRBV5-4
abundance: few
d_gene: .
j_gene: TRBJ2-7
CDR3nt: TGTGCCAGCAGCCGCCTCGGGGCGAGCTCCTACGAGCAGTACTTC
CDR3aa: CASSRLGASSYEQYF

v_gene: TRBV9
abundance: .
d_gene: TRBD1
j_gene: TRBJ1-2
CDR3nt: TGTGCCAGCAGCGTTGGGACAGGAGCCTATGGCTACACCTTC
CDR3aa: CASSVGTGAYGYTF

v_gene: TRBV29-1
abundance: many
d_gene: .
j_gene: TRBJ1-2
CDR3nt: TGCAGCGTTAACCGGGCTACCTATGGCTACACCTTC
CDR3aa: CSVNRATYGYTF

v_gene: TRBV19
abundance: .
d_gene: .
j_gene: TRBJ2-3
CDR3nt: TGTGCCAGTACCCCTAGGGGACTTCCAGCAGATACGCAGTATTTT
CDR3aa: CASTPRGLPADTQYF

v_gene: TRBV4-2
abundance: .
d_gene: .
j_gene: TRBJ2-5
CDR3nt: TGTGCCAGCAGCTTACGACTAGTCCAAGAGACCCAGTACTTC
CDR3aa: CASSLRLVQETQYF

v_gene: TRBV6-1
abundance: .
d_gene: .
j_gene: TRBJ1-1
CDR3nt: TGTGCCAGCAACGTAAGCATGAACACTGAAGCTTTCTTT
CDR3aa: CASNVSMNTEAFF

v_gene: TRBV5-1
abundance: few
d_gene: .
j_gene: TRBJ1-5
CDR3nt: TGCGCCAGCAGCTTGTCTGGGGAGAGCAATCAGCCCCAGCATTTT
CDR3aa: CASSLSGESNQPQHF

v_gene: TRBV27
abundance: .
d_gene: .
j_gene: TRBJ1-5
CDR3nt: TGTGCCAGCAGTATAAGTCTTGGGGATCAGCCCCAGCATTTT
CDR3aa: CASSISLGDQPQHF

v_gene: TRBV5-4
abundance: few
d_gene: .
j_gene: TRBJ1-1
CDR3nt: TGTGCCAGCAGCTTGGATGTCACTGAAGCTTTCTTT
CDR3aa: CASSLDVTEAFF

v_gene: TRBV12-3/TRBV12-4
abundance: many
d_gene: .
j_gene: TRBJ1-1
CDR3nt: TGTGCCAGCAGTTTAGTACAGGTACTGAACACTGAAGCTTTCTTT
CDR3aa: CASSLVQVLNTEAFF

v_gene: TRBV6-1
abundance: .
d_gene: TRBD1
j_gene: TRBJ1-1
CDR3nt: TGTGTCATCAAACCGGGACAGGCAAACACTGAAGCTTTCTTT
CDR3aa: CVIKPGQANTEAFF

v_gene: TRBV29-1
abundance: .
d_gene: .
j_gene: TRBJ1-2
CDR3nt: TGCAGCGTCCGCATAGTAGGTTACTATGGCTACACCTTC
CDR3aa: CSVRIVGYYGYTF

v_gene: TRBV12-3/TRBV12-4
abundance: many
d_gene: TRBD2
j_gene: TRBJ2-1
CDR3nt: TGTGCCAGCAGTTTTGGGCTAGCGGGGAACAATGAGCAGTTCTTC
CDR3aa: CASSFGLAGNNEQFF

v_gene: TRBV6-4
abundance: .
d_gene: .
j_gene: TRBJ2-1
CDR3nt: TGTGCCAGCAAAGCCGGGACCGCCAACAATGAGCAGTTCTTC
CDR3aa: CASKAGTANNEQFF

v_gene: TRBV12-3/TRBV12-4
abundance: .
d_gene: TRBD1
j_gene: TRBJ2-3
CDR3nt: TGTGCCAGCAGTTCAGACAGGGTGAAAGAGTATTTT
CDR3aa: CASSSDRVKEYF

v_gene: TRBV20-1
abundance: many
d_gene: .
j_gene: TRBJ1-2
CDR3nt: TGCAGTGCTCGTACGACAGCTTCGGGGAGCTACACCTTC
CDR3aa: CSARTTASGSYTF

v_gene: TRBV6-2/TRBV6-3
abundance: .
d_gene: .
j_gene: TRBJ2-3
CDR3nt: TGTGCCAGCAGTTACCCGTCGGCAGGTACAGATACGCAGTATTTT
CDR3aa: CASSYPSAGTDTQYF

v_gene: TRBV7-9
abundance: few
d_gene: TRBD1
j_gene: TRBJ1-6
CDR3nt: TGTGCCAGCAACCCCAGGGGGGACAATTCACCCCTCCACTTT
CDR3aa: CASNPRGDNSPLHF

v_gene: TRBV12-3/TRBV12-4
abundance: many
d_gene: .
j_gene: TRBJ1-1
CDR3nt: TGTGCCAGCAGAGAACAGATGAACACTGAAGCTTTCTTT
CDR3aa: CASREQMNTEAFF

v_gene: TRBV30
abundance: .
d_gene: .
j_gene: TRBJ1-1
CDR3nt: TGTGCCTGGAACAAGGGGGGGATTGAAGCTTTCTTT
CDR3aa: CAWNKGGIEAFF

v_gene: TRBV11-2
abundance: .
d_gene: TRBD1
j_gene: TRBJ2-6
CDR3nt: TGTGCCAGCAGCACGCACAGGGGAACTGGGGCCAACGTCCTGACTTTC
CDR3aa: CASSTHRGTGANVLTF

v_gene: TRBV7-8
abundance: many
d_gene: .
j_gene: TRBJ2-3
CDR3nt: TGTGCCAGCAGCTTAGTTAGACGGGGTCGCACAGATACGCAGTATTTT
CDR3aa: CASSLVRRGRTDTQYF

v_gene: TRBV4-1
abundance: .
d_gene: .
j_gene: TRBJ1-1
CDR3nt: TGCGCCAGCAGCCAATTTTCAGTGACTGAAGCTTTCTTT
CDR3aa: CASSQFSVTEAFF

v_gene: TRBV10-3
abundance: once
d_gene: .
j_gene: TRBJ2-3
CDR3nt: TGTGCCCCCACCCGGGGGCCCACAGATACGCAGTATTTT
CDR3aa: CAPTRGPTDTQYF

v_gene: TRBV7-9
abundance: many
d_gene: .
j_gene: TRBJ1-1
CDR3nt: TGTGCCAGCAGCGTAGGATTGGGGAACACTGAAGCTTTCTTT
CDR3aa: CASSVGLGNTEAFF

v_gene: TRBV5-4
abundance: .
d_gene: TRBD1
j_gene: TRBJ2-7
CDR3nt: TGTGCCAGCAGCCAACCGGGACAGGCCCCCTACGAGCAGTACTTC
CDR3aa: CASSQPGQAPYEQYF

v_gene: TRBV6-1
abundance: few
d_gene: TRBD1
j_gene: TRBJ1-3
CDR3nt: TGTGCCAGCAGTGAGTCCAGGGGGCTTGGAAACACCATATATTTT
CDR3aa: CASSESRGLGNTIYF

v_gene: TRBV5-1
abundance: many
d_gene: TRBD1
j_gene: TRBJ1-4
CDR3nt: TGCGCCAGCAGGGACAGGGGAAGAGGAAAGGCTGAAAAACTGTTTTTT
CDR3aa: CASRDRGRGKAEKLFF

v_gene: TRBV24-1
abundance: many
d_gene: .
j_gene: TRBJ2-3
CDR3nt: TGTGCCACCAGTGGCGGGACAGATCGGGCAGATACGCAGTATTTT
CDR3aa: CATSGGTDRADTQYF

v_gene: TRBV27
abundance: many
d_gene: .
j_gene: TRBJ1-2
CDR3nt: TGTGCCAGCAGCAAGGTATCAACCTATGGCTACACCTTC
CDR3aa: CASSKVSTYGYTF

v_gene: TRBV19
abundance: many
d_gene: .
j_gene: TRBJ2-7
CDR3nt: TGTGCCAGTAGGTCGGGTGGGACCTACGAGCAGTACTTC
CDR3aa: CASRSGGTYEQYF

v_gene: TRBV28
abundance: .
d_gene: .
j_gene: TRBJ2-7
CDR3nt: TGTGCCAGCAGCTCGGGGCTAAGCGATAAGGAGCAGTACTTC
CDR3aa: CASSSGLSDKEQYF

v_gene: TRBV12-3/TRBV12-4
abundance: few
d_gene: TRBD2
j_gene: TRBJ2-3
CDR3nt: TGTGCCAGCAATAAAGGACTAGCGGGGGGAAACACGCAGTATTTT
CDR3aa: CASNKGLAGGNTQYF

v_gene: TRBV25-1
abundance: .
d_gene: .
j_gene: TRBJ2-1
CDR3nt: TGTGCCAGCAGTAACAGGGAGTCTAGCGGCAACAATGAGCAGTTCTTC
CDR3aa: CASSNRESSGNNEQFF

v_gene: TRBV11-2
abundance: many
d_gene: .
j_gene: TRBJ1-1
CDR3nt: TGTGCCAGCAGCTCCCGGGCCCCAACTTTAGGGGGGAACACTGAAGCTTTCTTT
CDR3aa: CASSSRAPTLGGNTEAFF

v_gene: TRBV5-1
abundance: few
d_gene: .
j_gene: TRBJ1-1
CDR3nt: TGCGCCAGCGTCTCAGGGGAGAACACTGAAGCTTTCTTT
CDR3aa: CASVSGENTEAFF

v_gene: TRBV6-1
abundance: many
d_gene: .
j_gene: TRBJ2-5
CDR3nt: TGTGCCAGCGGTGAGACCCAGTACTTC
CDR3aa: CASGETQYF

v_gene: TRBV5-1
abundance: few
d_gene: .
j_gene: TRBJ1-1
CDR3nt: TGCGCCAGCAGCTCGACAGGCCCCACTGAAGCTTTCTTT
CDR3aa: CASSSTGPTEAFF

v_gene: TRBV5-1
abundance: many
d_gene: TRBD2
j_gene: TRBJ2-7
CDR3nt: TGCGCCAGCAGCTCCGTGACTAGCGGGGACTACGAGCAGTACTTC
CDR3aa: CASSSVTSGDYEQYF

v_gene: TRBV9
abundance: few
d_gene: TRBD1
j_gene: TRBJ1-2
CDR3nt: TGTGCCAGCAGCGTAGAAGGGACAGCGAACTATGGCTACACCTTC
CDR3aa: CASSVEGTANYGYTF

v_gene: TRBV6-1
abundance: many
d_gene: TRBD2
j_gene: TRBJ2-2
CDR3nt: TGTGCCAGCAGTGAACTAGCGGGGGGGAACACCGGGGAGCTGTTTTTT
CDR3aa: CASSELAGGNTGELFF